Shown below are 20 T cell receptor beta chains from a single sample sequenced in a study of blood T cell repertoires in COVID-19. Sequenced by immunoSEQ multiplex PCR; TCRdb stores in-frame clones only, minus some. The data show some 80,000 clones, about 80% seen once. Sequenced sample: peripheral blood. The receptors come from a human donor in a cohort sampled during active COVID-19.

This chain links TRBV24-1 with TRBJ2-1; TRBD1 matches 10 bases. The junction had 7 bases not matched to a gene; V was cut back by 4 bases and J by 8 bases. Germline V lookup: CDR1 KGHDR, CDR2 SFDVKD. This CDR3 spans 15 amino acids. As DNA, the CDR3 is TGTGCCACCAGTGACCCGGGACAGGGGCGGGATGAGCAGTTCTTC. It specifies CATSDPGQGRDEQFF.

V usage is TRBV1 and J usage is TRBJ2-5; the table's D call of TRBD2 was not tested on the DNA. TRBV1 is flagged as a pseudogene. This CDR3 comprises 15 residues. The CDR3 DNA follows: TGCACCAGCGGTGGGCTAGCGGGAGGGGAAGAGACCCAGTACTTC. Its translation: CTSGGLAGGEETQYF.

The rearrangement uses TRBV11-1 and TRBJ2-5, with 11 bases identical to TRBD2. Losses at the gene ends were 6 bases for V and 5 bases for J; bases not matched to a gene: 11. The CDR3 sequence is 16 residues long. Germline values: CDR1 SGHAT, CDR2 FQDESV (reference sequence). In DNA form, the CDR3 reads TGTGCCAGCAGTAAAACTAGCGGGAGACAACATGAGACCCAGTACTTC. Its protein product is CASSKTSGRQHETQYF.

This chain joins TRBV10-1 and TRBJ1-5; 11 bases align to TRBD1. The CDR3 covers 14 residues. The V segment lost 6 bases and the J segment 2 bases; nucleotides outside the gene matches: 0. Germline CDR1 is WNHNN and CDR2 is SYGVQD (reference sequence). CDR3 region: CASRDRGRNQPQHF. Here the CDR3 DNA reads TGCGCCAGCAGGGACAGGGGGCGCAATCAGCCCCAGCATTTT.

The CDR3, as DNA: TGTGCCAGCAGCTTAGCCGCGGGGGGGTACACTGAAGCTTTCTTT. Translating it yields CASSLAAGGYTEAFF. The J gene is TRBJ1-1, the V gene TRBV5-4; TRBD1 might be the D (5 bases). CDR1 is SGHNT, CDR2 YYREEE, per germline (reference sequence). The CDR3 runs to 15 residues. Trimming removed 2 bases at V and 3 bases at J, with 14 bases between.

This clone was seen just once. V is TRBV4-1 and J is TRBJ1-6; tentative D call: TRBD1 (5 bases). The CDR3 contains 15 residues. V was cut by 1 base and J by 9 bases, with 13 bases left in between. The germline V gene has CDR1 MGHRA and CDR2 YSYEKL. CDR3 protein: CASSQVEGGVSPLHF. CDR3 coding DNA: TGCGCCAGCAGCCAAGTTGAAGGAGGGGTTTCACCCCTCCACTTT.

The V and J genes are TRBV19 and TRBJ1-5; 10 bases fit TRBD1. V lost 2 bases and J lost 7; bases outside the gene matches: 8. The CDR3 extends over 16 amino acids. The germline V gene encodes CDR1 LNHDA and CDR2 SQIVND (reference sequence). CDR3 coding DNA: TGTGCCAGTAGTATAACGGGGACAGGGGAATGGCAGCCCCAGCATTTT. This codes for CASSITGTGEWQPQHF.

This chain uses TRBV5-6 with TRBJ2-3; 8 positions agree with TRBD1. Trimming took 0 bases from V and 6 from J; bases not matched to a gene: 6. The length of the CDR3 is 15 residues. Germline CDR1 reads SGHDT; CDR2 reads YYEEEE. CDR3 bases: TGTGCCAGCAGCTTGGTATTCAGGGGGCTGGATACGCAGTATTTT. Translating gives CASSLVFRGLDTQYF.

The rearrangement links TRBV6-5 to TRBJ1-4; 7 bases align to TRBD1. This CDR3 contains 13 residues. Germline CDR1 reads MNHEY; CDR2 reads SVGAGI. The ends lost 8 bases at V and 8 bases at J; junction bases unmatched: 8. The CDR3 sequence is CASLDRVWEKLFF. CDR3 DNA sequence: TGTGCCAGCTTAGACAGGGTTTGGGAAAAACTGTTTTTT.

This clone has just a few counts. The chain combines TRBV7-3 with TRBJ1-1; no clear D gene. The CDR3 length is 12 residues. V dropped 5 bases and J dropped 1 base, with 5 bases sitting between them. The V gene's germline CDR1 is SGHTA and CDR2 FQGTGA. CDR3 sequence reads: CASSRGNTEAFF. CDR3 bases: TGTGCCAGCAGCCGGGGGAACACTGAAGCTTTCTTT.

The genes are TRBV5-6 and TRBJ1-1, with D possibly TRBD1 on 6 matching bases. This CDR3 has 14 amino acids. V was clipped by 2 bases and J by 1 base, with 9 bases between them. Germline loops: CDR1 SGHDT, CDR2 YYEEEE. CDR3 region: CASSFPGANTEAFF. The CDR3 DNA reads as TGTGCCAGCAGCTTCCCAGGGGCGAACACTGAAGCTTTCTTT.

This clone came up once. This rearrangement joins TRBV28 to TRBJ1-5, with D possibly TRBD1 on 6 matching bases. V was cut by 5 bases and J by 5 bases, with 16 bases left in between. CDR1 MDHEN and CDR2 SYDVKM come from the germline V gene. The CDR3 is 15 residues long. The CDR3 coding sequence is TGTGCCAGCAGTCCAGTGGGGGCAGGGGATCAGCCCCAGCATTTT. Amino acids: CASSPVGAGDQPQHF.

The table lists this clone with a few counts. The rearrangement uses TRBV6-5 and TRBJ1-4; no definite D call. In germline, CDR1 is MNHEY, CDR2 SVGAGI. This CDR3 spans 15 amino acids. V lost 0 bases and J 8 bases, leaving 13 bases between the germline ends. The CDR3 region is CASSYSPGVGEKLFF. The CDR3 coding sequence is TGTGCCAGCAGTTACTCACCGGGAGTCGGGGAAAAACTGTTTTTT.

The rearrangement joins TRBV10-2 to TRBJ2-7; 11 nucleotides agree with TRBD2. The CDR3 spans 14 residues. In germline, CDR1 is WSHSY, CDR2 SAAADI. With V trimmed by 6 bases and J by 5 bases, 6 bases remained unmatched. This chain's CDR3 is CASRLAGEEHEQYF. The CDR3 coding sequence is TGCGCCAGCAGACTAGCGGGAGAGGAACACGAGCAGTACTTC.

This clone was observed a handful of times. The chain employs TRBV30 and TRBJ2-5, with a tentative D call TRBD2 (8 bases). The CDR3 is 15 amino acids. Germline-derived CDR1 and CDR2 are GTSNPN and SVGIG (reference sequence). Trimming cost V 0 bases and J 10 bases, with 21 bases left between them. The CDR3 region is CAWSVQGLPREGQYF. In DNA, the CDR3 is TGTGCCTGGAGTGTACAGGGGCTCCCCCGGGAGGGCCAGTACTTC.

CDR3 sequence reads: CASSAPTGPRYEQYF. In nucleotides, the CDR3 is TGTGCCAGCAGCGCCCCCACAGGCCCAAGGTACGAGCAGTACTTC. V usage is TRBV7-8 and J usage is TRBJ2-7; D possibly corresponds to TRBD1 (5 bases). V was pared by 5 bases and J by 4 bases, with 18 bases between. Germline CDR1 reads SGHVS; CDR2 reads FQNEAQ. The CDR3 runs to 15 residues.

This chain joins TRBV5-1 and TRBJ2-3; 7 bases align to TRBD1. This CDR3 has 16 amino acids. Trimming cost V 4 bases and J 0 bases; bases outside gene matches: 8. Germline CDR1 and CDR2: SGHRS and YFSETQ. CDR3 coding DNA: TGCGCCAGCAGCCTCGCCGACAGGGCTAGCACAGATACGCAGTATTTT. Translated, it gives CASSLADRASTDTQYF. The whole variable domain, remainder taken from reference TRBV5-1 and TRBJ2-3, is KAGVTQTPRYLIKTRGQQVTLSCSPISGHRSVSWYQQTPGQGLQFLFEYFSETQRNKGNFPGRFSGRQFSNSRSEMNVSTLELGDSALYLCASSLADRASTDTQYFGPGTRLTVL.

The chain employs TRBV2 and TRBJ2-3; D unclear. The CDR3 is 14 amino acids. Trimming removed 7 bases at V and 2 bases at J, with 13 bases between. The germline gives CDR1 SNHLY, CDR2 FYNNEI. The CDR3 spells CASMPAYYTDTQYF. The DNA of the CDR3 is TGTGCCAGCATGCCGGCCTACTACACAGATACGCAGTATTTT.

The rearrangement joins TRBV14 to TRBJ2-1; 13 bases agree with TRBD2. Trimming took 0 bases from V and 4 from J; bases not matched to a gene: 3. The CDR3 runs 17 residues. From germline, CDR1 is SGHDN and CDR2 FVKESK. Written as DNA, the CDR3 is TGTGCCAGCAGCCAAGAACTAGCGGGGGGGAGGTACAATGAGCAGTTCTTC. Protein product: CASSQELAGGRYNEQFF.

The chain is built from TRBV30 and TRBJ1-1; 8 nucleotides agree with TRBD1. The CDR3 covers 18 residues. CDR1 and CDR2 (germline): GTSNPN, SVGIG (reference sequence). V lost 0 bases, J lost 6 bases, and 18 bases stayed unmatched. CDR3 DNA: TGTGCCTGGAGTGTAGACGCCGTACTTGGACAGGGTATCCCTGAAGCTTTCTTT. It is translated as CAWSVDAVLGQGIPEAFF.